These 14 T cell receptor beta chains originate from one sample sequenced in a study of glioma-infiltrating T cells after dendritic cell vaccination. The sample's time point: after dendritic cell vaccination, including at tumor progression/relapse. Sequenced by immunoSEQ multiplex PCR; TCRdb stores in-frame clones only, minus some. The sample holds approximately 90,000 clones, approximately 75% seen once. Specimen: blood, collected after dendritic cell vaccination. These receptors all stem from a human donor with glioblastoma.

This clone came up once. The rearrangement links TRBV19 to TRBJ1-2; the match to TRBD1 covers 7 bases. CDR1 LNHDA and CDR2 SQIVND come from the germline V gene (reference sequence). The CDR3 runs 14 residues. V lost 5 bases, J lost 2 bases, and 5 bases stayed unmatched. CDR3 nucleotides: TGTGCCAGTAGTCCAGGGACAGCAAACTATGGCTACACCTTC. Translation gives CASSPGTANYGYTF.

The rearrangement links TRBV19 to TRBJ2-7; tentatively, D is TRBD1 (6 bases). The CDR3 contains 13 residues. V was cut by 6 bases and J by 7 bases, with 16 bases left in between. The germline gives CDR1 LNHDA, CDR2 SQIVND (reference sequence). DNA of the CDR3: TGTGCCAGTAGCTCAGGCCCAGGGGTAGAGCAGTACTTC. Residues: CASSSGPGVEQYF.

CDR3 DNA sequence: TGCGCCAGCAGCCAAGCGAGGCACCCCCTCGAGCAGTACGTC. It encodes CASSQARHPLEQYV. The chain carries TRBV4-1 and TRBJ2-7; D is unclear. Trimming took 1 base from V and 6 from J, leaving 13 bases between them. This CDR3 region has 14 residues. Germline V gene lookup returns CDR1 MGHRA and CDR2 YSYEKL.

The rearrangement links TRBV5-4 to TRBJ1-3; TRBD1 is a possible D gene (5 bases). This CDR3 has 15 amino acids. The germline V gene encodes CDR1 SGHNT and CDR2 YYREEE (reference sequence). Trimming shortened V by 4 bases and J by 0 bases, and 11 bases separated the two germline ends. As DNA, the CDR3 is TGTGCCAGCAGCCGAACAGGAGACTCTGGAAACACCATATATTTT. This gives the protein CASSRTGDSGNTIYF.

The chain couples TRBV19 to TRBJ1-4, with 10 bases that match TRBD1. From germline, CDR1 is LNHDA and CDR2 SQIVND (reference sequence). This CDR3 region has 17 residues. V was pared by 3 bases and J by 4 bases, with 8 bases of the junction left unmatched. The CDR3 DNA sequence: TGTGCCAGTAGTATTCGGACAGGGGGACCTAATAATGAAAAACTGTTTTTT. Amino acid sequence: CASSIRTGGPNNEKLFF.

This clone showed up just once. The V and J genes are TRBV7-9 and TRBJ2-2; 8 bases fit TRBD1. V lost 6 bases and J lost 3; bases outside the gene matches: 6. CDR3 length: 15 amino acids. CDR1 is SEHNR and CDR2 is FQNEAQ in the germline V gene (reference sequence). The CDR3, as DNA: TGTGCCAGCAGACCAGGGGGCGCGCACACCGGGGAGCTGTTTTTT. It specifies CASRPGGAHTGELFF.

V gene TRBV30 combines with J gene TRBJ2-5; TRBD2 aligns across 7 bases. Germline CDR1 reads GTSNPN; CDR2 reads SVGIG (reference sequence). The J segment lost 7 bases and the V segment lost 5 bases, leaving 7 bases of the junction unmatched. This CDR3 has 12 amino acids. The CDR3 reads CAWGGRGATQYF. For the CDR3, the DNA is TGTGCCTGGGGGGGGAGGGGTGCGACCCAGTACTTC.

The chain recombines TRBV15 with TRBJ1-1; tentatively, D is TRBD1 (5 bases). V was pared by 0 bases and J by 6 bases, with 11 bases between. Looked up from germline, CDR1 is LNHNV and CDR2 is YYDKDF (reference sequence). The CDR3 runs 14 residues. CDR3 DNA: TGTGCCACCAGCAGAGATCTGGCAGGGCCTGAAGCTTTCTTT. This encodes CATSRDLAGPEAFF.

This clone occurred once. The V call is TRBV29-1, the J call TRBJ1-1, with TRBD1 matching 8 bases. With V trimmed by 7 bases and J by 0 bases, 4 bases remained unmatched. This CDR3 comprises 13 residues. CDR1 and CDR2 from the germline V gene are SQVTM and ANQGSEA. As DNA, the CDR3 is TGCAGCGGGACAGGGAACCTGAACACTGAAGCTTTCTTT. Translating gives CSGTGNLNTEAFF.

Of note for this clone: The sample carries other DNA sequences with the same CDR3. The CDR3 loop is CASSYSGAGGSYEQYF. The CDR3 DNA reads TGTGCCAGCAGTTACTCAGGGGCAGGCGGTTCCTACGAGCAGTACTTC. The gene calls are TRBV6-5 and TRBJ2-7; D may be TRBD1 (5 bases). The CDR3 covers 16 residues. V shed 0 bases and J shed 1 base, with 13 bases lying between them. In germline, CDR1 is MNHEY, CDR2 SVGAGI.

The chain joins TRBV19 to TRBJ1-2; D is possibly TRBD1 (6 bases). The CDR3 totals 13 residues. Per germline, CDR1 LNHDA and CDR2 SQIVND (reference sequence). V dropped 6 bases and J dropped 8 bases, with 16 bases sitting between them. The CDR3 region is CASRPQGVEGYTF. In DNA, the CDR3 is TGTGCCAGTAGGCCACAGGGAGTGGAAGGCTACACCTTC.

This clone was counted only a few times. The rearrangement uses TRBV4-1 and TRBJ2-7; 14 bases are a match to TRBD2. In germline, CDR1 is MGHRA, CDR2 YSYEKL. This CDR3 comprises 17 residues. V was pared by 4 bases and J by 3 bases, with 8 bases of the junction left unmatched. The chain's CDR3 is CASSPGTSGSPFYEQYV. CDR3 in DNA: TGCGCCAGCAGCCCGGGGACTAGCGGGAGTCCATTCTACGAGCAGTACGTC.

The chain combines TRBV10-1 with TRBJ1-2; TRBD1 agrees at 9 bases. The length of the CDR3 is 14 residues. The germline CDR1 and CDR2 sequences are WNHNN and SYGVQD (reference sequence). V trimming: 2 bases; J trimming: 6 bases; junction bases outside the gene matches: 4. Here the CDR3 DNA reads TGCGCCAGCAGTGAGGGGACAGGGTCGGATGGCTACACCTTC. Protein product: CASSEGTGSDGYTF.

The chain uses TRBV9 and TRBJ2-2; 11 bases map to TRBD2. Germline CDR1 is SGDLS and CDR2 is YYNGEE. After removal of 4 bases from V and 3 bases from J, the junction contained 17 bases not matched to a gene. The CDR3 length is 20 residues. CDR3 loop: CASSPELAGAPRFYTGELFF. The CDR3 bases are TGTGCCAGCAGCCCCGAACTAGCGGGGGCCCCCAGGTTCTACACCGGGGAGCTGTTTTTT.